The 21 T cell receptor beta chains in this list originate from one sample, sequenced in a study of tumor-infiltrating lymphocytes in primary liver carcinoma listed by TCRdb under 2017. Total RNA and DNA were co-extracted from 20-30 mg of bulk tissue with the AllPrep DNA/RNA mini kit, without cell sorting. The sequencing machine was an Illumina HiSeq 2500. Starting from around 500 ng total RNA, TCRbeta-specific cDNA was produced by reverse transcription with a constant-region primer and ProtoScript II reverse transcriptase. Three nested multiplex PCR rounds, following a slightly modified ARM-PCR procedure, were used to build the TCRbeta libraries. Each of the first two PCR rounds ran for around 10 cycles using multiplex TRBV1-TRBV30 forward primers together with a Cbeta reverse primer. TCRdb trimmed the raw reads at Q25, called clones with MiXCR and kept productive beta chains. All rows with the same CDR3 protein become a single entry with the most common DNA and genes. Across this sample there are 70,000 to 85,000 distinct CDR3 sequences, with 70% to 80% seen only once. Jointly, the top ten make up roughly an eighth of the sample.

Input material: liver tumor tissue from sampling region 4. The cell subset or site label, read with the paper, signifies: tumor region T4, right-lateral pole. The source of these receptors is a woman aged 55-75 years with primary liver carcinoma and hepatitis B virus infection.

By frequency in the sample, this clonotype is medium-sized. The genes are TRBV12-3 or TRBV12-4 and TRBJ1-5; D may be TRBD1 (6 bases). The CDR3 loop spans 16 amino acids. The ends were cut back, 1 base at V and 6 bases at J, with 16 bases in the middle. CDR3 sequence reads: CASSLDGGAGSQPQHF. The CDR3 DNA is TGTGCCAGCAGTTTAGACGGGGGGGCAGGGTCTCAGCCCCAGCATTTT.

For this clonotype: With a much larger clone just one base away, this may be a read error. This sequence joins TRBV12-3 or TRBV12-4 and TRBJ1-1, with 7 positions matching TRBD1. CDR3 length: 14 residues. The J segment lost 0 bases and the V segment lost 6 bases, leaving 4 bases of the junction unmatched. CDR3: CASRTGQVNTEAFF. The CDR3 DNA is TGTGCCAGCAGGACCGGACAGGTGAACACTGAAGCTTTCTTT.

Turning to this clonotype: Relative to the germline gene, one junction end is altered; a read error may explain this. This chain uses TRBV4-2 with TRBJ2-5, with 8 bases lining up with TRBD2. In germline, CDR1 is LGHNA, CDR2 YNFKEQ. CDR3 length: 17 residues. CDR3 bases: TGTGCCATCAGCCAAACCGGGACTAGGAATGTCCAAGAGACCCATTACTTC. Its protein product is CAISQTGTRNVQETHYF.

On this clonotype: Its ends do not fully match the called genes, so a read error is possible. This chain links TRBV11-3 with TRBJ2-1, with D perhaps being TRBD1 or TRBD2 (6 bases each). The CDR3 length is 14 residues. Germline-derived CDR1 and CDR2 are SGHNT and YENEEA. CDR3 nucleotides: TGTGCCAGCGGCTTAGGGGGGAGCACTAACGAGCAGTTCTTC. Translated, it gives CASGLGGSTNEQFF.

Comments on this clonotype: Because it lacks the conserved phenylalanine or tryptophan at the end, this CDR3 is likely a read error. CDR3 amino acids: CASSLGNQGVEQFL. CDR3 bases: TGTGCAAGCAGCTTAGGTAACCAAGGAGTGGAGCAGTTCCTC. The rearrangement uses TRBV11-3 and TRBJ2-1; D remains ambiguous. CDR3 length: 14 amino acids. The germline CDR1 and CDR2 sequences are SGHNT and YENEEA.

This clonotype was observed at least ten times. The V and J genes are TRBV12-5 and TRBJ2-4; D tentatively reads TRBD1 or TRBD2 (6 bases each). Per germline, CDR1 LGHNT and CDR2 FRNRAP. The CDR3 runs to 17 residues. V lost 0 bases, J lost 1 base, and 13 bases lay in between. The CDR3 reads CASGLVLGGSAKNIQYF. The CDR3 DNA reads TGTGCTAGTGGTTTGGTACTGGGGGGCTCGGCCAAAAACATTCAGTACTTC.

This clonotype was counted many times. The V call is TRBV29-1, the J call TRBJ2-7; 9 bases map to TRBD1. The CDR3 totals 14 residues. The ends lost 7 bases at V and 0 bases at J; junction bases unmatched: 7. Germline V gene data show CDR1 as SQVTM and CDR2 as ANQGSEA. CDR3 sequence reads: CSATGTGSSYEQYF. CDR3 coding DNA: TGCAGCGCAACCGGGACAGGGAGCTCCTACGAGCAGTACTTC.

About this clonotype: It is unclear where the CDR3 begins or ends on the DNA, so no DNA is shown, and the CDR3 is as TCRdb lists it. The chain has TRBV12-3 or TRBV12-4 and TRBJ1-5. The CDR3 length equals 14 residues, ends included. CDR3 amino acids: CVSSFGGGNQPQHF.

This clonotype was found once. The junction differs from germline at one of its ends, possibly a read error. The chain couples TRBV11-2 to TRBJ2-3; 9 nucleotides align to TRBD2. The CDR3 has 20 amino acids. Per germline, CDR1 SGHAT and CDR2 FQNNGV. The CDR3 bases are TGTGCCAGTAGCTTAGATCTAAGTGGGTTAGCGGGAGAAGGGATATATACACAGTATTTT. This sequence encodes CASSLDLSGLAGEGIYTQYF.

In its sample, this clonotype was seen once. A junction end diverges from the germline sequence, so it may reflect a read error. The chain joins TRBV6-5 to TRBJ2-7; TRBD2 might be the D (6 bases). This CDR3 is 16 amino acids long. Germline assignment: CDR1 MNHEY and CDR2 SVGAGI. CDR3: CASRPTPGRESYEHYF. CDR3 coding DNA: TGTGCCAGCAGACCGACACCGGGACGGGAGTCGTACGAGCACTACTTC.

Comments on this clonotype: At one boundary the junction diverges from the germline segment, which might be a read error. The rearrangement links TRBV11-2 to TRBJ2-2; D might be TRBD2 (5 bases). Germline CDR1 reads SGHAT; CDR2 reads FQNNGV. The CDR3 covers 13 residues. The CDR3 DNA follows: TGTGCCAGTAAAGCTCAGAACACCGGGAAGCTGTTCTTT. Encoded protein: CASKAQNTGKLFF.

The genes are TRBV6-1 and TRBJ1-1; D perhaps matches TRBD1 (5 bases). Per the germline V gene, CDR1 is MNHNS and CDR2 is SASEGT. The CDR3 is made up of 14 amino acids. Trimming left V 6 bases short and J 4 bases short, with 15 bases between. The CDR3 nucleotides read TGTGCCAGCAGCGAATACCAGAGGGGCACTGAAGCTTTCTTT. Its translation is CASSEYQRGTEAFF.

Notes on this clonotype: Here the CDR3 omits its conserved ending phenylalanine or tryptophan, so a read error is the likely source. This rearrangement joins TRBV6-5 to TRBJ1-6; TRBD1 might be the D (5 bases). Germline values: CDR1 MNHEY, CDR2 SVGAGI. The CDR3 runs to 12 residues. Trimming took off 6 bases at V and 12 bases at J, with 12 bases between the two ends. The CDR3 spells CASSTGQGPLHS. In DNA, the CDR3 is TGTGCCAGCAGCACAGGCCAGGGACCCCTCCACTCT.

This clonotype was found a few times. This sequence joins TRBV6-5 and TRBJ2-1, with D perhaps assigned TRBD1 or TRBD2 (5 bases each). The V and J ends lost 5 bases and 7 bases respectively, with 27 bases between them. The CDR3 has 18 residues. The germline gives CDR1 MNHEY, CDR2 SVGAGI. The chain's CDR3 is CASSAQKGSGRSINEQFF. CDR3 nucleotides: TGTGCCAGCAGTGCCCAGAAGGGTTCGGGACGGAGCATAAATGAGCAGTTCTTC.

The V call is TRBV12-3 or TRBV12-4, the J call TRBJ2-7, with a possible D match to TRBD2 (5 bases). V lost 4 bases, J lost 7 bases, and 17 bases lay in between. The CDR3 runs to 14 residues. The CDR3 protein is CASSSNWGAYEQYF. Written as DNA, the CDR3 is TGTGCCAGCAGTTCAAACTGGGGAGCGTATGAGCAGTACTTC.

The rearrangement joins TRBV11-3 to TRBJ2-1, with D uncertain. V was pared by 0 bases and J by 11 bases, with 14 bases between. CDR3 size: 14 residues. CDR1 and CDR2 (germline): SGHNT, YENEEA. The CDR3 DNA reads TGTGCCAGCAGCTTAGATATCCAAGGAGTGAAGCAGTTCTTC. Its protein product is CASSLDIQGVKQFF.

This clonotype was counted many times. A read error may produce the germline difference seen at one junction end. The rearrangement links TRBV12-3 or TRBV12-4 to TRBJ1-4; TRBD1 is a possible D gene (5 bases). The CDR3 spans 16 residues. For the CDR3, the DNA is TGTGCCAGCAGTCCGATGTGGGGGGACGTTAATAAAAAACTGTTTTTT. Translating gives CASSPMWGDVNKKLFF.

CDR3 in amino acids: CASSLRQGEAQYF. As DNA, the CDR3 is TGTGCCAGCAGCTTACGTCAGGGTGAGGCCCAGTACTTC. The rearrangement links TRBV7-9 to TRBJ2-5; perhaps TRBD1 as D (5 bases). This CDR3 contains 13 residues. The germline gives CDR1 SEHNR, CDR2 FQNEAQ (reference sequence). The germline V and J ends were trimmed by 2 bases and 9 bases, with 13 bases remaining between them.

In this sample, this clonotype turned up many times. This chain connects TRBV4-2 to TRBJ2-6; D remains ambiguous. Per germline, CDR1 LGHNA and CDR2 YNFKEQ. The V and J ends lost 1 base and 0 bases respectively, with 4 bases between them. CDR3 length equals 15 residues. The CDR3 coding sequence is TGTGCCAGCAGCCAAGTTAGCTCTGGGGCCAACGTCCTGACTTTC. Translated: CASSQVSSGANVLTF.

This chain links TRBV11-3 with TRBJ2-7; TRBD1 agrees at 12 bases. This CDR3 has 15 residues. The germline V gene encodes CDR1 SGHNT and CDR2 YENEEA. This CDR3 reads CPNSAGTGGNYEQYF. The CDR3 nucleotides read TGTCCCAACAGCGCCGGGACAGGGGGCAACTACGAGCAGTACTTC.

Turning to this clonotype: This may be a read error, as it is one base from a much larger clone. The rearrangement links TRBV24-1 to TRBJ2-5; D may be TRBD1 or TRBD2 (5 bases each). CDR1 KGHDR and CDR2 SFDVKD come from the germline V gene. V lost 3 bases to trimming and J lost 3 bases, with 19 bases between them. This CDR3 region has 17 residues. CDR3 DNA: TGTGCCACCAGTGATCGGCCCCCGGGACGGGTGAAAGAGACCCAGTACTTC. Encoded protein: CATSDRPPGRVKETQYF.